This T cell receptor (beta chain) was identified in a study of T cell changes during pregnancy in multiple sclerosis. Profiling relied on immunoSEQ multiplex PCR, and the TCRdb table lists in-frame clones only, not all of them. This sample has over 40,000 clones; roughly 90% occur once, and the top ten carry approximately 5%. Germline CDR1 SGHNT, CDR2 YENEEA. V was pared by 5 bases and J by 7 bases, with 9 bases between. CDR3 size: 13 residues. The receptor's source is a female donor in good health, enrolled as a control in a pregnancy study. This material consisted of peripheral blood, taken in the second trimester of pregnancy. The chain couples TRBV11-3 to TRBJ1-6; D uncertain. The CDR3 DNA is TGTGCCAGCAGCATAGGGCTCAATTCACCCCTCCACTTT. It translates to CASSIGLNSPLHF.